The entry below gives a single TCR beta chain sequence along with its context. Its antigen is still unknown. This sample was included in a study of memory CD4+ T cells and cytomegalovirus serostatus. Study-wide points: The CMV-associated TCR signature appears largely within the CD4+ memory repertoire.

TCRdb's copy holds only in-frame clones and misses some; the assay was immunoSEQ multiplex PCR. The top ten hold about 0.86% of the sample, which has 50,000 or so clones, roughly 80% seen once. Single viable CD3+CD4+CD8-CD45RO+ cells were sorted as the memory CD4+ T cells. Serum IgG to CMV pp150, pp28, p38 and p52 defined serostatus. CDR3 length equals 14 residues. V was clipped by 5 bases and J by 7 bases, with 14 bases between them. From germline, CDR1 is SGHAT and CDR2 FQNNGV. This TCR was sampled from an adult in good health and CMV-seronegative. The chain combines TRBV11-2 with TRBJ2-2; D possibly corresponds to TRBD2 (5 bases). The sequenced material came from memory CD4+ T cells from blood. This chain's CDR3 is CASSRRRAGGELFF. The CDR3 DNA follows: TGTGCCAGCAGCAGACGGCGGGCGGGCGGGGAGCTGTTTTTT.